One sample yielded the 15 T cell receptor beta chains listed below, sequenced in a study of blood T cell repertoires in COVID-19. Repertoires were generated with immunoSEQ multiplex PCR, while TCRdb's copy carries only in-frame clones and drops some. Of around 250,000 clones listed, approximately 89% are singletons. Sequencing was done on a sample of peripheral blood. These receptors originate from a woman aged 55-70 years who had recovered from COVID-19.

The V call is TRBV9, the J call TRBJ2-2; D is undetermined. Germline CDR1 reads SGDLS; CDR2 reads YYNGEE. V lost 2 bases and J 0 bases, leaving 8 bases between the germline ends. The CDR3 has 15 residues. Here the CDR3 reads CASSVRFSNTGELFF. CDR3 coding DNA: TGTGCCAGCAGCGTTCGGTTTTCGAACACCGGGGAGCTGTTTTTT.

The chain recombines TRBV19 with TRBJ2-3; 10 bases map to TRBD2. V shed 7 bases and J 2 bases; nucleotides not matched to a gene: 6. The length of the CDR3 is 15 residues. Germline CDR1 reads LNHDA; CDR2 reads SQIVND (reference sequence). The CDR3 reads CASTRTSGPTDTQYF. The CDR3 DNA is TGTGCCAGTACCCGGACTAGCGGCCCCACAGATACGCAGTATTTT.

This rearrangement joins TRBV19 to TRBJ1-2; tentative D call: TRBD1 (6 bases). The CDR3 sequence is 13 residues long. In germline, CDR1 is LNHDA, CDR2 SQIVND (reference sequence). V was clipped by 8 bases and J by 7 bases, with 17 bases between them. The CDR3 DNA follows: TGTGCCAGTCGCCGGGACACTTATTTTGGCTACACCTTC. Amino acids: CASRRDTYFGYTF.

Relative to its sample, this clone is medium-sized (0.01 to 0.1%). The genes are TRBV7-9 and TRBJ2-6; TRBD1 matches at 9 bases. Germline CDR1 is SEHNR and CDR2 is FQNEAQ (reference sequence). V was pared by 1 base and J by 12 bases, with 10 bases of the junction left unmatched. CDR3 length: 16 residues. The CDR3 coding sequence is TGTGCCAGCAGCTTAGAGGGACAGGGTTTTGGGGGCGTCCTGACTTTC. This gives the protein CASSLEGQGFGGVLTF.

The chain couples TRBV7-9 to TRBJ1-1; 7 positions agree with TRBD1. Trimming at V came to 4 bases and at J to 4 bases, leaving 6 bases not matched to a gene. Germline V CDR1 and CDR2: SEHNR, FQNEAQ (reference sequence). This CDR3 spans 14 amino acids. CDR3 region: CASSSYRGGTEAFF. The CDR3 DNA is TGTGCCAGCAGCTCCTACAGGGGCGGCACTGAAGCTTTCTTT.

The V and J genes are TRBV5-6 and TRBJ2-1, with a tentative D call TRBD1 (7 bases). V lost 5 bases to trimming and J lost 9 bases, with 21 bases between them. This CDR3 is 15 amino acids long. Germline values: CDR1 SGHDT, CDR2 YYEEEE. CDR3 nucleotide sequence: TGTGCCAGCAGGAAGAGGAGGGGGCAGTTTGGTGAGCAGTTCTTC. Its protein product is CASRKRRGQFGEQFF.

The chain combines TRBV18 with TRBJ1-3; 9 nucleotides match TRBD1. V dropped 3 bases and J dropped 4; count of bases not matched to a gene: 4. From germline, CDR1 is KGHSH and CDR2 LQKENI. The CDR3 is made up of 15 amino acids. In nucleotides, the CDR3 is TGTGCCAGCTCACCCCTGACAGGGGGAGGAAACACCATATATTTT. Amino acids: CASSPLTGGGNTIYF.

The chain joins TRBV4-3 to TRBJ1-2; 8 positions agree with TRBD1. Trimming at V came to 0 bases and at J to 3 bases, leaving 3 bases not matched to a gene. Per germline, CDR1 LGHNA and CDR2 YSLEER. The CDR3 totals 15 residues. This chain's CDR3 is CASSQDRGQDYGYTF. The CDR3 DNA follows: TGCGCCAGCAGCCAAGATAGGGGACAGGACTATGGCTACACCTTC.

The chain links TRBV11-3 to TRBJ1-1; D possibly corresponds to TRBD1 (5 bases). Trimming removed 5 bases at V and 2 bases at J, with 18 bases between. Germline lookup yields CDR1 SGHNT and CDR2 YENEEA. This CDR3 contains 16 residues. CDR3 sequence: CASSPPTQGVNTEAFF. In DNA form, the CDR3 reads TGTGCCAGCAGCCCCCCCACCCAGGGTGTCAACACTGAAGCTTTCTTT.

The CDR3 sequence is CASSEGVGGYGYTF. The CDR3 nucleotides read TGTGCCAGCAGTGAAGGGGTAGGGGGCTATGGCTACACCTTC. The V and J genes are TRBV6-1 and TRBJ1-2, with D tentatively TRBD1 (6 bases). The CDR3 is 14 residues long. V lost 1 base to trimming and J lost 4 bases, with 10 bases between them. Germline V gene sequence: CDR1 MNHNS, CDR2 SASEGT.

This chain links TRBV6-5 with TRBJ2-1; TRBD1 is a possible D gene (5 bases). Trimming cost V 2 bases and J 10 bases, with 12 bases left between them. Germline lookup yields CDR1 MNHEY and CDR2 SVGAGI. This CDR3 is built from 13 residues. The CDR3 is CASSYDGQGEQFF. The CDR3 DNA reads TGTGCCAGCAGTTACGATGGTCAGGGCGAGCAGTTCTTC.

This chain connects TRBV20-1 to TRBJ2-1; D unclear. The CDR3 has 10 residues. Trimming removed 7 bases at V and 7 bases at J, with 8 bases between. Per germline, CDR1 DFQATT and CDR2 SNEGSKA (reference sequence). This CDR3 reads CSVGANEQFF. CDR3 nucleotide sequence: TGCAGTGTGGGCGCTAATGAGCAGTTCTTC.

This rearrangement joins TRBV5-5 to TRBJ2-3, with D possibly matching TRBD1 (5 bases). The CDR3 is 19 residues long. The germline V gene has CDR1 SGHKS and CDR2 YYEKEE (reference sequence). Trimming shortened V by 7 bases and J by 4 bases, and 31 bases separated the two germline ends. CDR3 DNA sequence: TGTGCCAGCGTCGATTGGGCAGGGTGGACAAGATCATCTTCAGATACGCAGTATTTT. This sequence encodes CASVDWAGWTRSSSDTQYF. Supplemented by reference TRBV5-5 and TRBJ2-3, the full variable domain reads DAGVTQSPTHLIKTRGQQVTLRCSPISGHKSVSWYQQVLGQGPQFIFQYYEKEERGRGNFPDRFSARQFPNYSSELNVNALLLGDSALYLCASVDWAGWTRSSSDTQYFGPGTRLTVL.

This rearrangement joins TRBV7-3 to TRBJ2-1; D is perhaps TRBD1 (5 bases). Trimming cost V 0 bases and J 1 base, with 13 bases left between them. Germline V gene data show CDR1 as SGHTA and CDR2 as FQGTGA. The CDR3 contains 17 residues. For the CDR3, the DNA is TGTGCCAGCAGCTTAACGAGTGGGGCAGCTTCCTACAATGAGCAGTTCTTC. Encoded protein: CASSLTSGAASYNEQFF.

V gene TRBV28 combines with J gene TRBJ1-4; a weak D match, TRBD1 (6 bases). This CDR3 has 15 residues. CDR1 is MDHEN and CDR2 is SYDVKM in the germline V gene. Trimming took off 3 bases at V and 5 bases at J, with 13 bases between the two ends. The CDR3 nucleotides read TGTGCCAGCAGTTTTCGGGGGGGCGTAAATGAAAAACTGTTTTTT. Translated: CASSFRGGVNEKLFF.